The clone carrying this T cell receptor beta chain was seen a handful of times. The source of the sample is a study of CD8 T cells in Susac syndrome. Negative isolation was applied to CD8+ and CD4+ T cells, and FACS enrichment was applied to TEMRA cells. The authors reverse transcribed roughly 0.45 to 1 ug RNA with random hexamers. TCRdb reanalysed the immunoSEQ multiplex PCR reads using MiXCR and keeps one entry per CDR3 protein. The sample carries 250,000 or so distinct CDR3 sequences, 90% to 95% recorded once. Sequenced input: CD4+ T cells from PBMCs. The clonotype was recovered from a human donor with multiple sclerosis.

CDR3 amino acids: CASRRTDTQYF. The CDR3, as DNA: TGTGCCAGCAGGCGTACAGATACGCAGTATTTT. V is TRBV12-3 or TRBV12-4 and J is TRBJ2-3; D unclear. V lost 6 bases, J lost 3 bases, and 4 bases lay in between. This CDR3 contains 11 residues.